The 20 T cell receptor beta chains reported below all come from one sample, sequenced in a study of blood T cell repertoires in COVID-19. Generated by immunoSEQ multiplex PCR, the TCRdb table keeps only in-frame clones and is missing some. The sample contains approximately 400,000 clones, approximately 88% of which appear only once. The sample comprised peripheral blood. These receptors were obtained from a woman aged 45-65 years with COVID-19, enrolled during active disease.

The V gene is TRBV30, the J gene TRBJ1-1; D perhaps matches TRBD1 (5 bases). V was clipped by 2 bases and J by 4 bases, with 11 bases between them. CDR1 and CDR2 (germline): GTSNPN, SVGIG (reference sequence). The CDR3 has 13 amino acids. This CDR3 reads CAWSSEGITEAFF. The CDR3 DNA reads TGTGCCTGGAGTTCGGAGGGGATCACTGAAGCTTTCTTT.

V is TRBV6-5 and J is TRBJ1-1; 7 positions agree with TRBD1. CDR1 is MNHEY and CDR2 is SVGAGI in the germline V gene. The length of the CDR3 is 15 residues. J lost 3 bases, V lost 6 bases, and 10 bases had no gene match. CDR3 DNA sequence: TGTGCCAGCAGAGTGACAGGGTTGGGGTACACTGAAGCTTTCTTT. This sequence encodes CASRVTGLGYTEAFF.

The chain uses TRBV3-1 (or the pseudogene TRBV3-2) and TRBJ1-6; D not resolved. The ends were cut back, 4 bases at V and 10 bases at J, with 14 bases in the middle. The germline gives CDR1 LGHDT, CDR2 YNNKEL (reference sequence). CDR3 length: 14 amino acids. CDR3 residues: CASSRADWNSPLHF. CDR3 nucleotides: TGTGCCAGCAGCCGAGCGGATTGGAACTCACCCCTCCACTTT.

The CDR3 DNA reads as TGTGCCAGCAGCATTGAGCAGGGGGCCACTGAAGCTTTCTTT. Protein product: CASSIEQGATEAFF. This chain connects TRBV2 to TRBJ1-1; 8 bases align to TRBD1. CDR3 length equals 14 residues. Germline V gives CDR1 SNHLY, CDR2 FYNNEI. V shed 6 bases, J shed 4 bases, and the junction held 7 bases outside the gene matches.

The chain carries TRBV6-5 and TRBJ1-4; 10 bases fit TRBD1. This CDR3 is 14 amino acids long. V lost 7 bases to trimming and J lost 7 bases; unmatched junction nucleotides: 6. Germline CDR1 and CDR2: MNHEY and SVGAGI. The CDR3 loop is CASTIDRGLEKLFF. The DNA of the CDR3 is TGTGCCAGCACAATTGACAGGGGGCTTGAAAAACTGTTTTTT.

This clone was picked up a small number of times. The chain recombines TRBV6-5 with TRBJ1-6, with D maybe TRBD1 (5 bases). V gave up 4 bases and J gave up 12 bases, with 13 bases separating them. CDR3 length equals 13 residues. Germline lookup yields CDR1 MNHEY and CDR2 SVGAGI. CDR3 bases: TGTGCCAGCAGTTGGCAGGGATCGGGACCCCTCCACTTT. Translating gives CASSWQGSGPLHF.

This clone was observed a handful of times. V usage is TRBV19 and J usage is TRBJ2-5; TRBD2 might be the D (5 bases). Per germline, CDR1 LNHDA and CDR2 SQIVND (reference sequence). The CDR3 is 15 residues long. The ends were cut back, 6 bases at V and 3 bases at J, with 17 bases in the middle. The CDR3, as DNA: TGTGCCAGTAGGGGCGCGGGCCCGGGAAAAGAGACCCAGTACTTC. Its protein is CASRGAGPGKETQYF.

V and J are TRBV5-1 and TRBJ2-3; D is perhaps TRBD2 (5 bases). The CDR3 spans 14 residues. Germline CDR1 is SGHRS and CDR2 is YFSETQ. V lost 9 bases and J 5 bases, leaving 19 bases between the germline ends. CDR3 residues: CATSEGSSLDTQYF. CDR3 sequence (DNA): TGCGCCACCTCCGAGGGTTCTTCCCTAGATACGCAGTATTTT.

This chain joins TRBV5-6 and TRBJ1-1; 9 nucleotides align to TRBD1. Germline trimming cut 3 bases from V and 5 bases from J; bases unmatched to any gene: 2. The length of the CDR3 is 13 residues. Germline CDR1 SGHDT, CDR2 YYEEEE. CDR3 residues: CASSWTGETEAFF. CDR3 coding DNA: TGTGCCAGCAGCTGGACAGGGGAAACTGAAGCTTTCTTT.

The gene calls are TRBV28 and TRBJ2-1; possible D gene TRBD2, 6 bases. V was trimmed by 3 bases and J by 0 bases, leaving 15 bases between them. The CDR3 length is 17 residues. Germline V CDR1 and CDR2: MDHEN, SYDVKM. The CDR3 protein is CASSFLGGQSSYNEQFF. The CDR3 DNA reads TGTGCCAGCAGTTTCCTGGGAGGCCAGAGCTCCTACAATGAGCAGTTCTTC.

This clone was observed once. The rearrangement uses TRBV5-4 and TRBJ1-2; TRBD1 agrees at 9 bases. Losses at the gene ends were 5 bases for V and 5 bases for J; bases not matched to a gene: 7. The length of the CDR3 is 14 residues. Germline CDR1 and CDR2: SGHNT and YYREEE (reference sequence). Here the CDR3 reads CASRSDRGGYGYTF. In DNA, the CDR3 is TGTGCCAGCAGGTCGGACAGGGGTGGGTATGGCTACACCTTC. The complete variable domain, with remaining parts taken from reference TRBV5-4 and TRBJ1-2, reads ETGVTQSPTHLIKTRGQQVTLRCSSQSGHNTVSWYQQALGQGPQFIFQYYREEENGRGNFPPRFSGLQFPNYSSELNVNALELDDSALYLCASRSDRGGYGYTFGSGTRLTVV.

The chain employs TRBV6-6 and TRBJ1-5; D is perhaps TRBD1 (5 bases). The CDR3 consists of 14 residues. V lost 5 bases and J lost 0, with 8 bases in between. Germline CDR1 and CDR2: MNHNY and SVGAGI (reference sequence). Written as DNA, the CDR3 is TGTGCCAGCAGTCCCGGGGGTAGCAATCAGCCCCAGCATTTT. Protein: CASSPGGSNQPQHF.

V and J are TRBV7-9 and TRBJ2-1; 10 bases line up with TRBD1. Germline V CDR1 and CDR2: SEHNR, FQNEAQ (reference sequence). V trimming: 1 base; J trimming: 5 bases; junction bases outside the gene matches: 5. The CDR3 loop spans 16 amino acids. The CDR3: CASSLGTGGRDNEQFF. CDR3 DNA: TGTGCCAGCAGCTTAGGGACAGGGGGGAGGGACAATGAGCAGTTCTTC.

The chain employs TRBV7-2 and TRBJ2-7; D is ambiguous. V was shortened by 1 base and J by 3 bases, with 16 bases between the two germline ends. The CDR3 runs 16 residues. Germline loops: CDR1 SGHTA, CDR2 FQGNSA. The CDR3 is CASSLVSAPSGYEQYF. The CDR3 nucleotides are TGTGCCAGCAGCTTAGTTTCGGCCCCCTCGGGCTACGAGCAGTACTTC.

CDR3 nucleotides: TGTGCCAGCAGCTTAGTCGGACAAGTAGCCCCTGCCTACAATGAGCAGTTCTTC. Translation: CASSLVGQVAPAYNEQFF. The chain combines TRBV11-2 with TRBJ2-1; D possibly corresponds to TRBD1 (5 bases). Germline V gives CDR1 SGHAT, CDR2 FQNNGV. CDR3 length: 18 residues. Trimming removed 1 base from V and 2 bases from J, with 18 bases in between.

Notes on this clone: An end of the junction does not agree with germline; a read error may underlie this. The gene calls are TRBV3-1 (or the pseudogene TRBV3-2) and TRBJ2-1, with D possibly being TRBD2 (5 bases). The CDR3 runs 12 residues. CDR1 and CDR2 from the germline V gene are LGHDT and YNNKEL (reference sequence). As DNA, the CDR3 is TGTGCCAGCAGCCAAAACTCCGGGCCCGGGGTCTTC. Translated: CASSQNSGPGVF.

The V and J genes are TRBV6-5 and TRBJ1-1, with D unresolved. This CDR3 has 14 residues. Trimming took off 6 bases at V and 0 bases at J, with 11 bases between the two ends. Germline CDR1 and CDR2: MNHEY and SVGAGI. The CDR3 reads CASRPHGVNTEAFF. In DNA, the CDR3 is TGTGCCAGCAGACCCCACGGGGTGAACACTGAAGCTTTCTTT.

The rearrangement links TRBV5-4 to TRBJ1-2; D perhaps matches TRBD1 (5 bases). V was cut by 2 bases and J by 8 bases, with 16 bases left in between. The CDR3 totals 14 residues. Per germline, CDR1 SGHNT and CDR2 YYREEE (reference sequence). The CDR3 bases are TGTGCCAGCAGCTTAGAAGGGGCCCTAAGAGGCTACACCTTC. It yields the protein CASSLEGALRGYTF.

This chain uses TRBV29-1 with TRBJ1-2; TRBD1 matches at 8 bases. This CDR3 has 14 amino acids. Germline V gene lookup returns CDR1 SQVTM and CDR2 ANQGSEA. V dropped 7 bases and J dropped 4; count of bases not matched to a gene: 11. The CDR3 loop reads CSARSGQGFYGYTF. In nucleotides, the CDR3 is TGCAGCGCCCGTTCCGGACAGGGATTCTATGGCTACACCTTC.

This clone was observed once. The rearrangement joins TRBV29-1 to TRBJ1-1, with unresolved D. Germline loops: CDR1 SQVTM, CDR2 ANQGSEA. This CDR3 is 13 amino acids long. Trimming shortened V by 0 bases and J by 10 bases, and 15 bases separated the two germline ends. The CDR3 DNA reads as TGCAGCGTTGAAGATAATCTCGGGTCGGGAGCTTTCTTT. This sequence encodes CSVEDNLGSGAFF.